This T cell receptor beta chain emerged from a study of response to subunit inactivated influenza vaccine. A few counts support this clonotype. The V gene lost 0 bases and the J gene lost 4 bases, with 6 bases spanning the gap. The CDR3 extends over 13 amino acids. TCRdb recomputed calls from the RT-PCR reads with MiXCR, one row per CDR3 protein. The sample includes some 150,000 distinct CDR3 sequences, roughly 12% of them seen just once. These same records also appear under a second study, on T cells expressing NK-cell markers. That work contributes: The authors made TCR beta cDNA libraries by 5'RACE template switching. This switching added a universal primer site and UMIs.

Sequences were derived from CD8+ T cells sorted from PBMCs, sampled about 12 days after vaccination. The chain links TRBV23-1 to TRBJ1-1, with D unresolved. TRBV23-1 carries the ORF label, with uncertain function. This sequence originates from a man aged 50-60 years who received an inactivated influenza vaccine. CDR3 amino acids: CASSQSSPTEAFF. The CDR3 nucleotides are TGCGCCAGCAGTCAATCCAGCCCCACTGAAGCTTTCTTT.